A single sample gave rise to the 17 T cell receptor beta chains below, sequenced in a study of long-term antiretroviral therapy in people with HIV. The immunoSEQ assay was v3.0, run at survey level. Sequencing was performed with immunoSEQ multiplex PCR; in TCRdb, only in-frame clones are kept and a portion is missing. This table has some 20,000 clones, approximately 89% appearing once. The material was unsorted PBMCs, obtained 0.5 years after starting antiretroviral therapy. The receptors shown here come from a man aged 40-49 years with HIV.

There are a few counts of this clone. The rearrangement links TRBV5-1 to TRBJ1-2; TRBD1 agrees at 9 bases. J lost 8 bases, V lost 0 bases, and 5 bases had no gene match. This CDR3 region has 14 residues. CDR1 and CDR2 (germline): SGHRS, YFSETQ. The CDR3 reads CASSLDGTGQGYTF. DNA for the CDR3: TGCGCCAGCAGCTTGGACGGGACAGGGCAGGGCTACACCTTC.

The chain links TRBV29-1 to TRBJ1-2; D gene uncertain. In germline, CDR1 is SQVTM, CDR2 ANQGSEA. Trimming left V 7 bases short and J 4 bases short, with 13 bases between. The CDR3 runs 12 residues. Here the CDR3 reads CSARATAYGYTF. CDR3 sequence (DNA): TGCAGCGCCCGTGCGACGGCCTATGGCTACACCTTC. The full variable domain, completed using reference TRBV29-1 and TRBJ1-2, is SAVISQKPSRDICQRGTSLTIQCQVDSQVTMMFWYRQQPGQSLTLIATANQGSEATYESGFVIDKFPISRPNLTFSTLTVSNMSPEDSSIYLCSARATAYGYTFGSGTRLTVV.

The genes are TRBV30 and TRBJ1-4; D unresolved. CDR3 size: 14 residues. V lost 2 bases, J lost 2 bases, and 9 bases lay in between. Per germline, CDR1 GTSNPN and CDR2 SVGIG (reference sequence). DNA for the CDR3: TGTGCCTGGAGTCTTGTGGGGACTAATGAAAAACTGTTTTTT. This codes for CAWSLVGTNEKLFF.

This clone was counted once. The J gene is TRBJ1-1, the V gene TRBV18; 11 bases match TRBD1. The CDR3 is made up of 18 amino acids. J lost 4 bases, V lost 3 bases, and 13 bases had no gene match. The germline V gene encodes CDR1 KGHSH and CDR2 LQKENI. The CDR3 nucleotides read TGTGCCAGCTCACCGCGGACAGGGGGCTCGTCTTGGGGCACTGAAGCTTTCTTT. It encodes CASSPRTGGSSWGTEAFF.

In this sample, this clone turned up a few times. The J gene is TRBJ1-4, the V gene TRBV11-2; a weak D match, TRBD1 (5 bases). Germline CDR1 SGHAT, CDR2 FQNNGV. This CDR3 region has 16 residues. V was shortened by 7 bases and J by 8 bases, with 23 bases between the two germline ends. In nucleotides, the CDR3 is TGTGCCAGCACCCGACCACAATCCGGGACTGACGAAAAACTGTTTTTT. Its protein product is CASTRPQSGTDEKLFF.

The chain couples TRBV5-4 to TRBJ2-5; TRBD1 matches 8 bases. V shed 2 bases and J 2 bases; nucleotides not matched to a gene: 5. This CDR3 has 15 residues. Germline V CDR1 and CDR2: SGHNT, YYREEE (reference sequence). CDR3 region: CASSFGQGIQETQYF. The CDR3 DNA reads TGTGCCAGCAGCTTCGGACAGGGTATACAAGAGACCCAGTACTTC.

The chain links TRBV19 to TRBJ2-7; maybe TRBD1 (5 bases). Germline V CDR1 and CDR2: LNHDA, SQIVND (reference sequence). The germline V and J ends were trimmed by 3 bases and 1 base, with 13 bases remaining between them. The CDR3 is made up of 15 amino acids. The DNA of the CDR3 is TGTGCCAGTAGTATTAGTGGACAACTTTCCTACGAGCAGTACTTC. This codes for CASSISGQLSYEQYF.

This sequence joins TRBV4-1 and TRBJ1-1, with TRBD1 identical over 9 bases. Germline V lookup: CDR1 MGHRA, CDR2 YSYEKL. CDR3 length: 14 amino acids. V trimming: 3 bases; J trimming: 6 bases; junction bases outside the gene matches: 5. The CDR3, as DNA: TGCGCCAGCAGCCACTCGGACAGGGGTGCTGAAGCTTTCTTT. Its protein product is CASSHSDRGAEAFF.

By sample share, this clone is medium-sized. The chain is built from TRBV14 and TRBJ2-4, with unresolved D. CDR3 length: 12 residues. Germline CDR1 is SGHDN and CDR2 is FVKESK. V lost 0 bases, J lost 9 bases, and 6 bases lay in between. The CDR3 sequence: CASSQDRTIQYF. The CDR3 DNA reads TGTGCCAGCAGCCAAGATAGGACCATTCAGTACTTC.

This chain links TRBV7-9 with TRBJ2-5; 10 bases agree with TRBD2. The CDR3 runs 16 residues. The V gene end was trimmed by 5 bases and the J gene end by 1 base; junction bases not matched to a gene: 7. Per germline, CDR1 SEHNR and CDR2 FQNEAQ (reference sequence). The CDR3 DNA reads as TGTGCCAGCAGCCCCCCGACTAGCGGGTCCCAAGAGACCCAGTACTTC. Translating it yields CASSPPTSGSQETQYF.

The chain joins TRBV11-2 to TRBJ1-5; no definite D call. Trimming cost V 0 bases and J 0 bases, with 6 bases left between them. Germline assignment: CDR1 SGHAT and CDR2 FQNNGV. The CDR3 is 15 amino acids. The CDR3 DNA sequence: TGTGCCAGCAGCTTAGAGGGAAATAGCAATCAGCCCCAGCATTTT. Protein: CASSLEGNSNQPQHF. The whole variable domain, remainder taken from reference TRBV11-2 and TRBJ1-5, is EAGVAQSPRYKIIEKRQSVAFWCNPISGHATLYWYQQILGQGPKLLIQFQNNGVVDDSQLPKDRFSAERLKGVDSTLKIQPAKLEDSAVYLCASSLEGNSNQPQHFGDGTRLSIL.

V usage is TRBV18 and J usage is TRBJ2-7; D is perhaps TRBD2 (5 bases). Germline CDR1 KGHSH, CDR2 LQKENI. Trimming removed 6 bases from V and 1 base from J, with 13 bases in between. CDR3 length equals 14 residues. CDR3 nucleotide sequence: TGTGCCAGCTCGAGGGATACTATGTCCTACGAGCAGTACTTC. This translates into CASSRDTMSYEQYF.

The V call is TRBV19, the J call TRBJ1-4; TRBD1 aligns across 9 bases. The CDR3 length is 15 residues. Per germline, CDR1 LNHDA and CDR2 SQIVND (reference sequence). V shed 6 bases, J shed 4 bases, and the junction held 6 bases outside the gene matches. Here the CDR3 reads CASSIKTGGNEKLFF. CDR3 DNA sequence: TGTGCCAGTAGCATCAAGACAGGGGGTAATGAAAAACTGTTTTTT. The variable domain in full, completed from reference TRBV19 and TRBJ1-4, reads DGGITQSPKYLFRKEGQNVTLSCEQNLNHDAMYWYRQDPGQGLRLIYYSQIVNDFQKGDIAEGYSVSREKKESFPLTVTSAQKNPTAFYLCASSIKTGGNEKLFFGSGTQLSVL.

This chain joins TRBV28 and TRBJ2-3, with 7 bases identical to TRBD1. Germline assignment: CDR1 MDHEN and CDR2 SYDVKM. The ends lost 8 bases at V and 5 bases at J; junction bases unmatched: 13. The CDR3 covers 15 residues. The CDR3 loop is CASGSGGTHVDTQYF. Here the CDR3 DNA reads TGTGCCAGCGGATCAGGGGGTACCCACGTAGATACGCAGTATTTT.

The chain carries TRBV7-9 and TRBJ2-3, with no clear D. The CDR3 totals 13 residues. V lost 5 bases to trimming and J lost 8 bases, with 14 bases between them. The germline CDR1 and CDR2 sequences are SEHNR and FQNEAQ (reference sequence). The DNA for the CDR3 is TGTGCCAGCAGCCCCGGTGGGCCGGGTACGCAGTATTTT. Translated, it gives CASSPGGPGTQYF.

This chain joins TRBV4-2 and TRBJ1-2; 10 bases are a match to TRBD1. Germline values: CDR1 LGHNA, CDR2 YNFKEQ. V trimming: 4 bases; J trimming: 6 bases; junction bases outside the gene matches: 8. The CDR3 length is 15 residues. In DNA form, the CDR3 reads TGTGCCAGCAGCCCCGAATTTGGGACAGGGGATGGCTACACCTTC. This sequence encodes CASSPEFGTGDGYTF.

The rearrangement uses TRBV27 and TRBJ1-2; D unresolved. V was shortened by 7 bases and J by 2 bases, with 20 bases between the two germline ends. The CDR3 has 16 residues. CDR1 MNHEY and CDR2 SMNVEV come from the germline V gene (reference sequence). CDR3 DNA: TGTGCCAGCACTCCTGGTACAGCACCCTTCAACTATGGCTACACCTTC. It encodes CASTPGTAPFNYGYTF.